This entry features one T cell receptor beta chain sequence. CDR1 and CDR2 (germline): ENHRY, SYGVKD. Trimming removed 0 bases from V and 7 bases from J, with 21 bases in between. The CDR3 extends over 17 amino acids. The sample belongs to a study of blood T cell repertoires in COVID-19. Authors' analysis steps: Amplifying reference gene primers gave estimates of nucleated cell counts. The method was immunoSEQ multiplex PCR; TCRdb's version includes in-frame clones alone and lacks a portion of them. For V, J and clone size, that table is used; D and trimming come from the DNA. The data contain 150,000 to 200,000 clones, approximately 87% of them seen just once; the ten biggest clones take up over 9.5%.

The sequence came from a woman aged 60 to 75 with COVID-19, enrolled during active disease. Sequencing used peripheral blood. The V and J genes are TRBV10-3 and TRBJ1-1; D perhaps matches TRBD1 (6 bases). DNA for the CDR3: TGTGCCATCAGTGAGTCCCCGTTTGGGGGGGCCTTTATTGAAGCTTTCTTT. It encodes CAISESPFGGAFIEAFF.